The 14 T cell receptor beta chains listed next were all sequenced from one sample in a study of blood T cells in healthy people across ages. Through a sample-barcoded 5' primer and a J-beta primer mix, a second PCR was run for roughly 6 to 12 cycles. TCRdb re-analysed the 5' RACE reads in MiXCR, keeping a single row per CDR3 protein. The sample contains roughly 860,000 distinct CDR3 sequences, around 68% of which appear only once. Sequenced: blood. The source of these receptors is a man aged 30 to 39 in good health.

As regards this clonotype: Mismatch with germline at one junction end may stem from a read error. The chain combines TRBV7-9 with TRBJ2-6; D gene unclear. Looked up from germline, CDR1 is SEHNR and CDR2 is FQNEAQ (reference sequence). This CDR3 is 16 amino acids long. CDR3 in amino acids: CASSLAGLGGANVLTF. The CDR3 coding sequence is TGTGCCAGTAGCTTAGCAGGCTTAGGAGGGGCCAACGTCCTGACTTTC.

This chain links TRBV7-9 with TRBJ2-1; no clear D. Germline CDR1 and CDR2: SEHNR and FQNEAQ (reference sequence). The V gene lost 1 base and the J gene lost 13 bases, with 8 bases spanning the gap. The CDR3 length is 11 residues. CDR3 in DNA: TGTGCCAGCAGCTTAGAAAGGATACAGTTCTTC. It is translated as CASSLERIQFF.

DNA of the CDR3: TGTGCCAGCAGCGTAGAAGACAGGGTTAACTATGGCTACACCTTC. It codes for CASSVEDRVNYGYTF. The rearrangement links TRBV9 to TRBJ1-2, with TRBD1 matching over 7 bases. CDR1 and CDR2 from the germline V gene are SGDLS and YYNGEE. CDR3 length: 15 amino acids. Germline trimming cut 0 bases from V and 1 base from J; bases unmatched to any gene: 3. Variable domain in full (rest from reference TRBV9 and TRBJ1-2): DSGVTQTPKHLITATGQRVTLRCSPRSGDLSVYWYQQSLDQGLQFLIQYYNGEERAKGNILERFSAQQFPDLHSELNLSSLELGDSALYFCASSVEDRVNYGYTFGSGTRLTVV.

The chain couples TRBV6-1 to TRBJ2-5; the D is unclear. The CDR3 spans 13 residues. Germline V gives CDR1 MNHNS, CDR2 SASEGT. Trimming left V 1 base short and J 5 bases short, with 8 bases between. The CDR3: CASSEVSPETQYF. CDR3 sequence (DNA): TGTGCCAGCAGTGAAGTAAGCCCCGAGACCCAGTACTTC.

The chain carries TRBV7-2 and TRBJ2-4; possibly TRBD2 for D (5 bases). There are 14 residues in the CDR3. Germline V gene sequence: CDR1 SGHTA, CDR2 FQGNSA. V was clipped by 3 bases and J by 13 bases, with 19 bases between them. The DNA of the CDR3 is TGTGCCAGCAGCTTTGAGCGGTTAATTTACGGGCAGTACTTC. It codes for CASSFERLIYGQYF.

In this sample, this clonotype turned up once. V and J are TRBV20-1 and TRBJ1-5; maybe TRBD1 (6 bases). Per the germline V gene, CDR1 is DFQATT and CDR2 is SNEGSKA (reference sequence). Trimming removed 1 base from V and 2 bases from J, with 21 bases in between. The CDR3 length is 18 residues. The chain's CDR3 is CSARAARGGDWRNQPQHF. CDR3 sequence (DNA): TGCAGTGCTAGAGCGGCCAGGGGCGGGGATTGGCGCAATCAGCCCCAGCATTTT.

The chain has TRBV2 and TRBJ1-6; D is uncertain. Between the trimmed V and J ends, which lost 2 bases and 7 bases, there was a span of 12 bases. Germline V gives CDR1 SNHLY, CDR2 FYNNEI. The CDR3 runs to 15 residues. In DNA form, the CDR3 reads TGTGCCAGCAGTGAACAAAGCGCTCGGAATTCACCCCTCCACTTT. This sequence encodes CASSEQSARNSPLHF.

The chain employs TRBV12-3 or TRBV12-4 and TRBJ1-5; tentative D call: TRBD1 (5 bases). Deletions cut 7 bases from V and 6 bases from J, with 13 bases between. The CDR3 runs to 13 residues. Here the CDR3 DNA reads TGTGCCAGCAACTGGGACGAAGGTCAGCCCCAGCATTTT. Translation: CASNWDEGQPQHF.

The chain couples TRBV7-2 to TRBJ2-1; TRBD2 aligns across 8 bases. Trimming at V came to 5 bases and at J to 5 bases, leaving 11 bases not matched to a gene. CDR3 size: 16 residues. Germline assignment: CDR1 SGHTA and CDR2 FQGNSA. CDR3: CASSPRGAGANNEQFF. DNA of the CDR3: TGTGCCAGCAGCCCCCGGGGAGCGGGGGCTAACAATGAGCAGTTCTTC.

This rearrangement joins TRBV6-5 to TRBJ1-5; weak D call: TRBD1 (5 bases). The CDR3 consists of 15 residues. V dropped 8 bases and J dropped 9 bases, with 23 bases sitting between them. CDR1 MNHEY and CDR2 SVGAGI come from the germline V gene. The CDR3 DNA is TGTGCCAGCCCCCCATGGGACCGACGCAGTCGGCCCCAGCATTTT. It yields the protein CASPPWDRRSRPQHF.

This clonotype was recorded once. The V call is TRBV7-2, the J call TRBJ1-5, with a tentative D call TRBD1 (5 bases). The V gene lost 4 bases and the J gene lost 6 bases, with 10 bases spanning the gap. The germline gives CDR1 SGHTA, CDR2 FQGNSA. The length of the CDR3 is 13 residues. The CDR3: CASSSRGTQPQHF. The CDR3 DNA sequence: TGTGCCAGCAGCTCCCGGGGGACTCAGCCCCAGCATTTT.

This clonotype turned up a few times. V is TRBV29-1 and J is TRBJ1-2; a possible D gene is TRBD1 (6 bases). V lost 7 bases, J lost 4 bases, and 19 bases lay in between. This CDR3 comprises 14 residues. Germline CDR1 reads SQVTM; CDR2 reads ANQGSEA. For the CDR3, the DNA is TGCAGCGCGACCCGTGGACAGAATTCCTATGGCTACACCTTC. Protein: CSATRGQNSYGYTF.

This clonotype showed up just once. This chain connects TRBV29-1 to TRBJ2-1; a possible D gene is TRBD2 (6 bases). CDR3 length: 13 residues. Trimming took off 7 bases at V and 8 bases at J, with 18 bases between the two ends. Germline V lookup: CDR1 SQVTM, CDR2 ANQGSEA. In DNA form, the CDR3 reads TGCAGCGCCTTCCCGGGGGTCGGGGATGAGCAGTTCTTC. It translates to CSAFPGVGDEQFF.

J is TRBJ2-7 and V is TRBV20-1, with 8 positions matching TRBD1. Germline V gene data show CDR1 as DFQATT and CDR2 as SNEGSKA (reference sequence). The V segment lost 8 bases and the J segment 7 bases; nucleotides outside the gene matches: 13. The CDR3 has 13 amino acids. The CDR3 DNA follows: TGCAGTTTCCCCGACAGGGGACACAATGAGCAGTACTTC. This gives the protein CSFPDRGHNEQYF.